This TCR beta chain was retrieved from a study of cytomegalovirus exposure and HLA in healthy donors. Study overall: Unique TCRs from HLA-typed donors, some 85 million of them, were held in an early data release.

The PCR made use of 60 Vbeta and 13 Jbeta primers. Produced via immunoSEQ multiplex PCR; TCRdb's table is partial and in-frame only. The sample consists of 130,000 or so clones, 61% of them appearing once. Trimming removed 2 bases from V and 6 bases from J, with 6 bases in between. The CDR3 extends over 12 amino acids. Germline V gene data show CDR1 as SGHAT and CDR2 as FQNNGV. Whereas donors were nominally healthy upon sampling, unrecorded immune exposures were probable. This clone was seen only once. The receptor comes from a male donor in good health and CMV-seronegative. The chain carries TRBV11-2 and TRBJ2-3, with no clear D. Sequencing was performed on PBMCs. For the CDR3, the DNA is TGTGCCAGCAGCTTACCAAGCGATACGCAGTATTTT. Residues: CASSLPSDTQYF.